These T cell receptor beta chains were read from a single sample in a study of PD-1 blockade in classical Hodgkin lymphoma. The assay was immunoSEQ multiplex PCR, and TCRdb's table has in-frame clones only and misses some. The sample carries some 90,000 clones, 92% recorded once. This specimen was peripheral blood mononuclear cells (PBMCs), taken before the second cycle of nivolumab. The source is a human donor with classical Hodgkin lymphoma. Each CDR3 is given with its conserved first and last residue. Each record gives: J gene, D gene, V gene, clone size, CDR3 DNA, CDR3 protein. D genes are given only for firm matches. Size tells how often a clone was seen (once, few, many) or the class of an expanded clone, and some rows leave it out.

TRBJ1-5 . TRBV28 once TGTGCCAGCAGTCACGCGACAAGCGATAATCAGCCCCAGCATTTT CASSHATSDNQPQHF
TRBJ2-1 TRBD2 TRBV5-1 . TGCGCCAGCAGCTTGGTTGGGACTAGCGGGAGCTCCTACAATGAGCAGTTCTTC CASSLVGTSGSSYNEQFF
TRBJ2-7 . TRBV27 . TGTGCCAGCAGTCCCCAGGACATGCCCTACGAGCAGTACTTC CASSPQDMPYEQYF
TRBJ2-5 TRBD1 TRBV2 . TGTGCCAGCCACCATACAGGGGGCGACCCCCCAGAGACCCAGTACTTC CASHHTGGDPPETQYF
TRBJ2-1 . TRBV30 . TGTGCCTGGACCTTAGGGGGGGCAAGCTACAATGAGCAGTTCTTC CAWTLGGASYNEQFF
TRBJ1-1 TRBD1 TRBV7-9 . TGTGCCAGCAGCGAACAGGGGTTCGACACTGAAGCTTTCTTT CASSEQGFDTEAFF
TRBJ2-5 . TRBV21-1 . TGTGCCAGCAGCAAAGCAGCGGAGAAAGAGACCCAGTACTTC CASSKAAEKETQYF
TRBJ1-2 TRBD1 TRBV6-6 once TGTGCCAGCAGTTTCGGGGACAGGGACTATGGCTACACCTTC CASSFGDRDYGYTF
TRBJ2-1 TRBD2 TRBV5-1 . TGCGCCAGCAGCACCGGCGGGGGGAGGAGGGATGAGCAGTTCTTC CASSTGGGRRDEQFF
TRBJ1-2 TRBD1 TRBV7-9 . TGTGCCAGCAGCTTCGGCAGGGGGCGTTATGGCTACACCTTC CASSFGRGRYGYTF
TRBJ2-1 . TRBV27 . TGTGCCAGCAGTTGGATGTTGGTAGCGTCGGCCAATGAGCAGTTCTTC CASSWMLVASANEQFF
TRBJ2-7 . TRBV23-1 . TGCGCCAGCAGGTACACTCCGGGACCCAAGTCCTACGAGCAGTACTTC CASRYTPGPKSYEQYF
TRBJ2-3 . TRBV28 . TGTGCCAGCAGTACCCCGACAAATTGGGGCACAGATACGCAGTATTTT CASSTPTNWGTDTQYF
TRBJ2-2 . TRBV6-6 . TGTGCCAGCAGTCTATTCGGACTGTCTAGCGGGGAGCTGTTTTTT CASSLFGLSSGELFF
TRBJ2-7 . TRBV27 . TGTGCCAGCAGTTTATCTCCGAGCTCCTACGAGCAGTACTTC CASSLSPSSYEQYF
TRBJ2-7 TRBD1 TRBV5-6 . TGTGCCAGCAGCTTGGTGGGACAGGGTGCCTACGAGCAGTACTTC CASSLVGQGAYEQYF